This TCR beta chain was retrieved from a study of T cell changes during pregnancy in multiple sclerosis. Sequencing used immunoSEQ multiplex PCR; TCRdb keeps in-frame clones, though not all of them. The data hold 75,000 to 100,000 clones, with almost 95% observed a single time. Germline V CDR1 and CDR2: MNHEY, SMNVEV (reference sequence). This CDR3 spans 12 amino acids. V was trimmed by 10 bases and J by 13 bases, leaving 17 bases between them. This sequence was found in a female donor with multiple sclerosis, enrolled in a pregnancy study. The chain carries TRBV27 and TRBJ1-6, with unresolved D. This material consisted of peripheral blood, taken after pregnancy. The CDR3 DNA sequence: TGTGCCACATGGGCAGTCGAGGGTCCCCTCCACTTT. It translates to CATWAVEGPLHF.